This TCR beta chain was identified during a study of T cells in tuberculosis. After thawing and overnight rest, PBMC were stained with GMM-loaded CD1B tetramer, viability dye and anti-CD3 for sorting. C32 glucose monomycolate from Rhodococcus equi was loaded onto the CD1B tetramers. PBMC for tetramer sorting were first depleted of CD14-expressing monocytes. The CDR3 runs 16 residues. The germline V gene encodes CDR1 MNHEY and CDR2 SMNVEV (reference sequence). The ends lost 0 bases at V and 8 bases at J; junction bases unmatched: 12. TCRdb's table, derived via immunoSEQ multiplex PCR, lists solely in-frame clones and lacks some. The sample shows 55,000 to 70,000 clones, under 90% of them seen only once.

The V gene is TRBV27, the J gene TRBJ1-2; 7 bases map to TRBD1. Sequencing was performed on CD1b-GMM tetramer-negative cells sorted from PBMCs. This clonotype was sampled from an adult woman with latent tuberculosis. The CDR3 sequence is CASSLSPARGSGGYTF. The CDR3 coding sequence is TGTGCCAGCAGTTTATCGCCGGCCAGGGGGTCGGGAGGCTACACCTTC.